This record covers a single T cell receptor beta chain. Assay: immunoSEQ multiplex PCR; the TCRdb copy retains only in-frame clones and omits some. Of fewer than 250,000 clones in the sample, 83% are singletons; the top ten hold approximately 5.7%. The data stem from a study of blood T cell repertoires in COVID-19. Study background: T cells, B-cell-depleted T cells, or PBMCs supplied cDNA or gDNA.

This clonotype originated in a human donor in a cohort sampled during active COVID-19. Material for sequencing was peripheral blood.

The CDR3 DNA sequence: TGCGCCAGCAGCTTGGCTAGCGGGGGCCGGTCCTACAATGAGCAGTTCTTC. Its protein is CASSLASGGRSYNEQFF. This rearrangement joins TRBV5-1 to TRBJ2-1; 10 bases align to TRBD2. The V segment lost 0 bases and the J segment 1 base; nucleotides outside the gene matches: 4. The CDR3 runs 17 residues. Germline CDR1 reads SGHRS; CDR2 reads YFSETQ. Complete variable domain (other parts from reference TRBV5-1 and TRBJ2-1): KAGVTQTPRYLIKTRGQQVTLSCSPISGHRSVSWYQQTPGQGLQFLFEYFSETQRNKGNFPGRFSGRQFSNSRSEMNVSTLELGDSALYLCASSLASGGRSYNEQFFGPGTRLTVL.